These T cell receptor beta chains were read from a single sample in a study of CD8+ T cells in alopecia areata. The protocol was immunoSEQ multiplex PCR, while the TCRdb copy is restricted to in-frame clones and leaves out a portion. The sample shows more than 150,000 clones, approximately 53% of them seen only once. The material sequenced was CD8+ T cells sorted from blood, taken at week 0. The origin of the receptors is a human donor with alopecia areata. Both conserved end residues are part of each CDR3. Where a row states a size, it is once, few, many or the class of an expanded clone; other rows omit it.

- | TRBV19 | CASSIDTSGGLEQYF
few | TRBV30 | CAWSETDTQYF
- | TRBV13 | CASSFGSIREQYF
- | TRBV30 | CAWSWDGYEQYF
- | TRBV7-2 | CASSLMLAGSSTDTQYF
- | TRBV5-1 | CASSQGLAGETQYF
- | TRBV7-2 | CASSLEPRGTEAFF
- | TRBV14 | CASSHRQKVYEQYF
- | TRBV4-2 | CASSQQGAQGYTF
few | TRBV27 | CASSLTSWARGTDTQYF
few | TRBV4-3 | CASSQGRGAEAFF
- | TRBV4-3 | CASSLDWGNQPQHF
- | TRBV19 | CASSTEGGYTF
- | TRBV6-5 | CASSPHNSPLHF
- | TRBV18 | CASSPLSSYEQYF
- | TRBV27 | CASSWGARDEQYF
few | TRBV19 | CASAGFSLGNQPQHF
- | TRBV4-3 | CASSRGGELFF
- | TRBV13 | CASSQGLAGEGYEQYF
- | TRBV5-1 | CASSLRGQGATGANVLTF
once | TRBV29-1 | CSAEDRGTYEQYF
few | TRBV13 | CASSSPGDKVYEQYF
- | TRBV5-6 | CASGHSGRGWLF
- | TRBV11-3 | CASSLEGAAMDTQYF
few | TRBV9 | CASSPRTSGGDTDTQYF
few | TRBV7-8 | CASRLGQGAIGELFF
- | TRBV4-3 | CASSQETNEQFF
- | TRBV4-3 | CASSQATGFQETQYF
- | TRBV29-1 | CSAWPENTEAFF
- | TRBV14 | CASSHASSYGYTF
- | TRBV10-3 | CAISVDSNQPQHF
- | TRBV29-1 | CSVGPQAHYGYTF
- | TRBV7-9 | CASSQQEFAYEQYF
- | TRBV13 | CASSQRSRREKLFF
- | TRBV6-6 | CATTRGDTEAFF
few | TRBV15 | CATSRDGGDLDEYF